The following is a T cell receptor (beta chain) sequence with its context. What it binds is not known. These data originate in a study of Ad26.COV2.S vaccination and SARS-CoV-2 variants. Overall study: The donor participated in the COV1001 trial, in its Ad26.COV2.S arm. Study-wide results and caveats: Participants in the vaccine arm had higher spike-specific TCR breadth; placebo recipients had lower.

Assay used: immunoSEQ multiplex PCR; TCRdb lists only in-frame clones, some missing. The data show a few hundred thousand clones, roughly 90% seen once. The sample's treatment: about 20 received Ad26.COV2.S at low or high dose, single or two shots; 5 received placebo; per-sample allocation not given. Samples were taken on day 63 after the first vaccine or placebo injection. Participants' vaccine, an Ad26 vector, delivered Wuhan-strain SARS-CoV-2 spike. The sequencing used peripheral blood, collected in a trial of Ad26.COV2.S vaccine versus placebo. This sequence originates from a person between 18 and 65 years old who received the Ad26.COV2.S COVID-19 vaccine or a placebo.

The CDR3 coding sequence is TGTGCCAGCAGCCTAAATAGAGATACGCAGTATTTT. As protein: CASSLNRDTQYF. The J gene is TRBJ2-3, the V gene TRBV5-4, with D uncertain. The germline gives CDR1 SGHNT, CDR2 YYREEE (reference sequence). The CDR3 covers 12 residues. V was pared by 4 bases and J by 5 bases, with 8 bases between. The full variable domain, its missing parts supplied by reference TRBV5-4 and TRBJ2-3, is ETGVTQSPTHLIKTRGQQVTLRCSSQSGHNTVSWYQQALGQGPQFIFQYYREEENGRGNFPPRFSGLQFPNYSSELNVNALELDDSALYLCASSLNRDTQYFGPGTRLTVL.